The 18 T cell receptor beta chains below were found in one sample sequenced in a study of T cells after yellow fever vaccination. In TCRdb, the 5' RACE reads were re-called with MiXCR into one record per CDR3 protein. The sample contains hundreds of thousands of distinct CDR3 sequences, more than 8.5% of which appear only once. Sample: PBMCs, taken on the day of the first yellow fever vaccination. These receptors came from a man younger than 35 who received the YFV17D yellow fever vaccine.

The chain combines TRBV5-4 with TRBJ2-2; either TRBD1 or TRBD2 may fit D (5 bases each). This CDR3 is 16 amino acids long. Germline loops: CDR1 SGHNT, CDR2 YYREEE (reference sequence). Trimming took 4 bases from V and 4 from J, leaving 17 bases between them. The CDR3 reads CASSPGTYVVTGELFF. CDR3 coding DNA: TGTGCCAGCAGCCCTGGGACGTACGTCGTCACCGGGGAGCTGTTTTTT.

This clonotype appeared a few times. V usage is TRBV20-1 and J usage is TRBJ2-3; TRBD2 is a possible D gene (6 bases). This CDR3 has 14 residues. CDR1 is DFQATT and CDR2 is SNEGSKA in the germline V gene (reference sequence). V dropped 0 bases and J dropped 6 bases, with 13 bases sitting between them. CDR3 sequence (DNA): TGCAGTGCTAGAGAGCGGGGCCCGGCGGATACGCAGTATTTT. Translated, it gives CSARERGPADTQYF.

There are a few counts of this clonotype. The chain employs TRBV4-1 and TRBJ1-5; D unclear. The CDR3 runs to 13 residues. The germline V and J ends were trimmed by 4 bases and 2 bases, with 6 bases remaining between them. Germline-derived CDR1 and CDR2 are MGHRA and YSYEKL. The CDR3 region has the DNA TGCGCCAGCAGCCCCCCGGGCAATCAGCCCCAGCATTTT. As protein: CASSPPGNQPQHF.

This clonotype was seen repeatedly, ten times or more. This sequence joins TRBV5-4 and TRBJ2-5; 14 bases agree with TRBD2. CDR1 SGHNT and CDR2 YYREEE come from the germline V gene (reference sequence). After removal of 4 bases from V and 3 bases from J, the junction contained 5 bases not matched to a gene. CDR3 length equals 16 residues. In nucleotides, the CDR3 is TGTGCCAGCAGCCCGGGGACTAGCGGGGGTGAAGAGACCCAGTACTTC. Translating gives CASSPGTSGGEETQYF.

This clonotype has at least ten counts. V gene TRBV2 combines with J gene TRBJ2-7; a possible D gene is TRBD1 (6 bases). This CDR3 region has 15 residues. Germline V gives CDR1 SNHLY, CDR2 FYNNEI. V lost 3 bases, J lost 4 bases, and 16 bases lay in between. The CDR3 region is CASSDLGANLYEQYV. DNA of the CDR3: TGTGCCAGCAGTGATTTGGGGGCGAATCTTTACGAGCAGTACGTC.

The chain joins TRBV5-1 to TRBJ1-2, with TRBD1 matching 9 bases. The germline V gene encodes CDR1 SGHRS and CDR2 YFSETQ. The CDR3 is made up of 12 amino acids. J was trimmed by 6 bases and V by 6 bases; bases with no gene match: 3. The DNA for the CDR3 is TGCGCCAGCACGACAGGGGGGAATGGCTACACCTTC. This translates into CASTTGGNGYTF.

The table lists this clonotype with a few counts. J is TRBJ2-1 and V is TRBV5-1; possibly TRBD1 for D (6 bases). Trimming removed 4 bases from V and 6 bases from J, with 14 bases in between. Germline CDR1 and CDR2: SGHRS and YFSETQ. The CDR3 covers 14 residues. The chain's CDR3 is CASSITGTPNEQFF. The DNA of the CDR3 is TGCGCCAGCAGCATAACAGGGACGCCCAATGAGCAGTTCTTC.

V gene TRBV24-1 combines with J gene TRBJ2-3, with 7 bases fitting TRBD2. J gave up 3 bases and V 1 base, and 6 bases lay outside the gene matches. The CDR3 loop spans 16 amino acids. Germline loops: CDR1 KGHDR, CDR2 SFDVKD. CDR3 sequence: CATSDLAGSRTDTQYF. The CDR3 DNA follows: TGTGCCACCAGTGATTTAGCGGGGAGTAGAACAGATACGCAGTATTTT.

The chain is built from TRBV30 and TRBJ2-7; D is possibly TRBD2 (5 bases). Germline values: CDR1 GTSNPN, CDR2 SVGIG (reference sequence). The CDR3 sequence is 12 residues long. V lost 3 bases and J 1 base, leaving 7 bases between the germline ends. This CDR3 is CAWRRDSYEQYF. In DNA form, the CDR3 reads TGTGCCTGGAGGAGGGATTCCTACGAGCAGTACTTC.

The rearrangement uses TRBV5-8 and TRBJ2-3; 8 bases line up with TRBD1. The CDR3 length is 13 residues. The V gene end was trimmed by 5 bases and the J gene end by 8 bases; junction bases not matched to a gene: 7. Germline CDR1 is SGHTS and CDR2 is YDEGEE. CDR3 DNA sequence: TGTGCCAGCAGGGAGCAGGGGGCCCTTACGCAGTATTTT. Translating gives CASREQGALTQYF.

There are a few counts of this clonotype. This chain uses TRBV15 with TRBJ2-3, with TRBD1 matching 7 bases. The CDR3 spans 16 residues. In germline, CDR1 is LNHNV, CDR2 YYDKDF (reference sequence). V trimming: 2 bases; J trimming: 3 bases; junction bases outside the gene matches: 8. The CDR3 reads CATSRRGRDRTDTQYF. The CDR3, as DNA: TGTGCCACCAGCAGAAGAGGCCGGGACAGAACAGATACGCAGTATTTT. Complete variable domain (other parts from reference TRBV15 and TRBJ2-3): DAMVIQNPRYQVTQFGKPVTLSCSQTLNHNVMYWYQQKSSQAPKLLFHYYDKDFNNEADTPDNFQSRRPNTSFCFLDIRSPGLGDTAMYLCATSRRGRDRTDTQYFGPGTRLTVL.

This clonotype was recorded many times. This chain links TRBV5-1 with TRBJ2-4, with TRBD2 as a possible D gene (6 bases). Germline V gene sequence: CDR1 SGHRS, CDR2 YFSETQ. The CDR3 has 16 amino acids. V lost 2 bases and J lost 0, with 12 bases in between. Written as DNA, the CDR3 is TGCGCCAGCAGCTTTTTTCCGGAGGGAGCCAAAAACATTCAGTACTTC. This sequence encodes CASSFFPEGAKNIQYF.

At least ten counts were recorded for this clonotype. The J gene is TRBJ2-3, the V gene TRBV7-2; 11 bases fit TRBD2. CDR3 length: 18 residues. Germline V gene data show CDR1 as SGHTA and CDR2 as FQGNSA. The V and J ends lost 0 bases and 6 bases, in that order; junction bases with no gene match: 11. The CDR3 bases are TGTGCCAGCAGCTTAGCGCAAACTAGCGGGGGCTTCGGGGATACGCAGTATTTT. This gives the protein CASSLAQTSGGFGDTQYF.

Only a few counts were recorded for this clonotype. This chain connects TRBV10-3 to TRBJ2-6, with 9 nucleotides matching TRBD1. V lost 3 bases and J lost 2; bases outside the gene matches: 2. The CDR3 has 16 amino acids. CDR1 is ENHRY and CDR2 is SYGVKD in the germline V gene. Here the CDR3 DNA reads TGTGCCATCAGTGACGGGACAGGGCCTGGGGCCAACGTCCTGACTTTC. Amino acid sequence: CAISDGTGPGANVLTF.

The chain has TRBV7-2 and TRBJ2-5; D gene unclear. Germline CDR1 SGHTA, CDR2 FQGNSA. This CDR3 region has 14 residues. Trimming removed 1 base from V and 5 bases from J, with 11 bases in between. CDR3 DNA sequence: TGTGCCAGCAGCTTAGTTAGCCCTTGGGAGACCCAGTACTTC. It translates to CASSLVSPWETQYF.

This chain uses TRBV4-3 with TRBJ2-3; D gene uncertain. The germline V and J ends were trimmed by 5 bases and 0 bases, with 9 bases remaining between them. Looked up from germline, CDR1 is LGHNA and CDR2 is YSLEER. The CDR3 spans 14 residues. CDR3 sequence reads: CASSTTSSTDTQYF. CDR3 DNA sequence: TGCGCCAGCAGCACTACGAGTAGCACAGATACGCAGTATTTT.

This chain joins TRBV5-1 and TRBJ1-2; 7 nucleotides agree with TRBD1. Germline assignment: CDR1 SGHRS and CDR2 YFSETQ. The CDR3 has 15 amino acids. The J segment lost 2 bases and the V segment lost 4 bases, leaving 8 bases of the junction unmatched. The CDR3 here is CASSPSGGQNYGYTF. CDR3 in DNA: TGCGCCAGCAGCCCGTCTGGGGGACAGAACTATGGCTACACCTTC.

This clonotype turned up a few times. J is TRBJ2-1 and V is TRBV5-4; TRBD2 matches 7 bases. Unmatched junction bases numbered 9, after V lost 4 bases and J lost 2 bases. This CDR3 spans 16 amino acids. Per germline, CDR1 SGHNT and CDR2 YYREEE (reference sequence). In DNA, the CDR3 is TGTGCCAGCAGCATGATTAGCGGGCCTACCTACAATGAGCAGTTCTTC. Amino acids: CASSMISGPTYNEQFF.